This T cell receptor beta chain was documented in a study of blood T cell repertoires in COVID-19 (dated by TCRdb to 2019 to 2021). With regard to the full study: Samples covering the acute and convalescent phases of COVID-19 were provided by collaborators in the United States, Italy and Spain. The material from the prospective study consisted of cDNA or gDNA derived from T cells, B-cell-depleted T cells, or PBMCs. The dataset comprised deeply sampled blood TCRbeta repertoires from subjects exposed to, actively infected with, or recovered from COVID-19. A freely available public database, intended as a resource for researchers studying the immune response to SARS-CoV-2, is where the repertoires were released. Samples were obtained from the ongoing ImmuneRACE study (first 160 participants) and from 1,200 or so subjects provided by 6 global collaborators. Sample metadata almost always included a de-identified subject ID, COVID-19 status, age in years and sex. Where available, HLA class I and class II types were taken from metadata supplied by the sample provider and were not determined by assay-based typing. Broader findings and caveats from the paper: How much clinical and demographic metadata was included differed by source and by participant, and the metadata was provided uncurated.

CDR1 WSHSY and CDR2 SAAADI were looked up in the germline V gene. Germline trimming: 8 bases from V, 0 bases from J; junction bases outside gene matches: 6. The CDR3 runs 16 amino acids, cysteine and phenylalanine included. Only CDR3 DNA remains: 48 bases, in frame from the first base. For this clone: It lacks a known antigen. No per-base quality is available; no much larger clone lies one base away.

One collaborating source in Seattle enrolled patients while the patients were actively infected and followed the patients over time throughout the course of disease. Whole blood was collected in K2EDTA tubes by collaborating institutions according to the institutions' own protocols. For TCRbeta analysis, collaborator samples were shipped as frozen whole blood, as isolated PBMCs, or as DNA extracted from either sample type. TCRbeta CDR3 regions were amplified from genomic DNA using the immunoSEQ Assay, a bias-controlled multiplex PCR. As for the original processing: Within the assay, amplification of reference gene primers was used to estimate how many nucleated cells each sample contained. To quantify the absolute abundance of each unique TCRbeta CDR3 rearrangement, sequence reads were collapsed and filtered. For each sample, productive Simpson clonality was calculated as the square root of Simpson's diversity index over productive rearrangements. Not all clones reach the TCRdb copy of this immuneACCESS table, which keeps in-frame sequences only. Checked studies attribute under half of the gap to unresolved V genes and leave the rest unexplained. D and trimming come from the DNA, and the V and J calls and clone size come from that table. The sample table lists about 350,000 clones, around 88% of them with a count of one. Jointly, the top ten make up around 7.5% of the sample.

Sequences were obtained from peripheral blood. The sequence came from a woman aged 55-69 years with COVID-19, enrolled during active disease. The chain employs TRBV10-2 and TRBJ1-3, with 11 bases aligning to TRBD1. At the DNA level, the sequence is TGCGCCAGCCAGGGGACAGGGGGATCCTCTGGAAACACCATATATTTT. Translated, this gives CASQGTGGSSGNTIYF.